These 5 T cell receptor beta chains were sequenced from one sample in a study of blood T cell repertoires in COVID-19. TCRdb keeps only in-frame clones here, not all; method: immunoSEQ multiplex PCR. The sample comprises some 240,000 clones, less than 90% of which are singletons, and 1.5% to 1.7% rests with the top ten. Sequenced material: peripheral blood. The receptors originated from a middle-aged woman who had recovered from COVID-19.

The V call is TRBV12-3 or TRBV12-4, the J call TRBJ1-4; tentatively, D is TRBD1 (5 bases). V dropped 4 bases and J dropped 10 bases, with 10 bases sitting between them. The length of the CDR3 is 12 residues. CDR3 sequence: CASSSGLPKLFF. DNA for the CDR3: TGTGCCAGCAGTTCGGGACTCCCAAAACTGTTTTTT.

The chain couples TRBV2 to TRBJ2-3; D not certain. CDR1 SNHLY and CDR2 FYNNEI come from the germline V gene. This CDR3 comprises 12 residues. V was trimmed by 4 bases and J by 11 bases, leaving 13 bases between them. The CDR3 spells CASSARPGRQYF. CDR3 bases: TGTGCCAGCAGTGCACGACCGGGTCGGCAGTATTTT.

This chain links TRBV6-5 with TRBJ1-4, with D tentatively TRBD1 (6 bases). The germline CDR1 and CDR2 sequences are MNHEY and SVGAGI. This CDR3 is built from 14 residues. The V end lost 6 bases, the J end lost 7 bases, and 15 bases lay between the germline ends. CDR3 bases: TGTGCCAGCAGACAGGGACTACGTTTTGAAAAACTGTTTTTT. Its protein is CASRQGLRFEKLFF.

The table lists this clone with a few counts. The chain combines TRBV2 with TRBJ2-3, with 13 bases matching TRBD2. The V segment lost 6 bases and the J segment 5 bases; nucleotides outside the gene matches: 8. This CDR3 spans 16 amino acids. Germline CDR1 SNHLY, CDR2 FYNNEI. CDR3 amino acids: CASRAGLAGRGDTQYF. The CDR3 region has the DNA TGTGCCAGCAGAGCGGGACTAGCGGGGCGGGGAGATACGCAGTATTTT.

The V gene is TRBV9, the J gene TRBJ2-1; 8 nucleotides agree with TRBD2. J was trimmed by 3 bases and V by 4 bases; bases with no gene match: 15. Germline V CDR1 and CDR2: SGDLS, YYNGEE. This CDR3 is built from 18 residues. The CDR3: CASSPGPPAGALYNEQFF. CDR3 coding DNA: TGTGCCAGCAGCCCCGGACCCCCAGCGGGGGCCCTCTACAATGAGCAGTTCTTC.